These T cell receptor beta chains were read from a single sample in a study of blood T cell repertoires in COVID-19. Profiling relied on immunoSEQ multiplex PCR, and the TCRdb table lists in-frame clones only, not all of them. The sample lists 230,000 or so clones, around 80% occurring once. The specimen sequenced was peripheral blood. Source of these receptors: a woman aged 40 to 50 who had recovered from COVID-19. Both conserved end residues are part of each CDR3. Fields, in order: clone size, V gene, J gene, D gene, CDR3 DNA, CDR3 protein. A D gene is named only where the DNA matches it firmly. Expanded clones get a size class; other rows say once, few or many, or leave the size out.

abundance: -; v_gene: TRBV21-1; j_gene: TRBJ1-2; d_gene: -; CDR3nt: TGTGCCAGCAGGAACTCAGGATACTATGGCTACACCTTC; CDR3aa: CASRNSGYYGYTF
abundance: -; v_gene: TRBV20-1; j_gene: TRBJ2-7; d_gene: -; CDR3nt: TGCAGTGCTAGTTCCGGACAGTACTCCTACGAGCAGTACTTC; CDR3aa: CSASSGQYSYEQYF
abundance: -; v_gene: TRBV9; j_gene: TRBJ1-6; d_gene: -; CDR3nt: TGTGCCAGCACCCCAACAGACGCAAATTATTCACCCCTCCACTTT; CDR3aa: CASTPTDANYSPLHF
abundance: -; v_gene: TRBV19; j_gene: TRBJ2-7; d_gene: TRBD2; CDR3nt: TGTGCCAGTACCCCCCGGGGGGGCGATGAGCAGTACTTC; CDR3aa: CASTPRGGDEQYF
abundance: once; v_gene: TRBV7-9; j_gene: TRBJ1-4; d_gene: -; CDR3nt: TGTGCCAGCAGCTATGACAGTCTGTACCGCGAAAAACTGTTTTTT; CDR3aa: CASSYDSLYREKLFF
abundance: once; v_gene: TRBV5-1; j_gene: TRBJ1-2; d_gene: -; CDR3nt: TGCGCCAGCAGCCCGGACTTATGGGGCTATGGCTACACCTTC; CDR3aa: CASSPDLWGYGYTF
abundance: -; v_gene: TRBV5-1; j_gene: TRBJ2-2; d_gene: TRBD1; CDR3nt: TGCGCCAGCAGCTTAACCCGGGACAGTCGGTCCGGGGAGCTGTTTTTT; CDR3aa: CASSLTRDSRSGELFF
abundance: -; v_gene: TRBV3-1/TRBV3-2; j_gene: TRBJ2-3; d_gene: -; CDR3nt: TGTGCCAGCAGCCAAGCGTTCCGAGACTCTAGCACAGATACGCAGTATTTT; CDR3aa: CASSQAFRDSSTDTQYF
abundance: once; v_gene: TRBV19; j_gene: TRBJ2-1; d_gene: -; CDR3nt: TGTGCCAGTAGCTCTCTGGGTGGCGGGAATGAGCAGTTCTTC; CDR3aa: CASSSLGGGNEQFF
abundance: -; v_gene: TRBV10-3; j_gene: TRBJ1-2; d_gene: -; CDR3nt: TGTGCCATCAGTGTCAGGGTTGGTTATGGCTACACCTTC; CDR3aa: CAISVRVGYGYTF
abundance: few; v_gene: TRBV23-1; j_gene: TRBJ2-7; d_gene: -; CDR3nt: TGCGCCAGCAGTCAATCCCCGACAGTATACGAAAATCAATACGAGCAGTACTTC; CDR3aa: CASSQSPTVYENQYEQYF
abundance: few; v_gene: TRBV5-1; j_gene: TRBJ1-2; d_gene: TRBD1; CDR3nt: TGCGCCAGCAGCTTGGGGGGACAGGCCGTGGCGTATGGCTACACCTTC; CDR3aa: CASSLGGQAVAYGYTF
abundance: -; v_gene: TRBV7-2; j_gene: TRBJ2-1; d_gene: -; CDR3nt: TGTGCCAGCAGCTTAACAGGCTTTGAGCAGTTCTTC; CDR3aa: CASSLTGFEQFF
abundance: -; v_gene: TRBV30; j_gene: TRBJ2-3; d_gene: TRBD2; CDR3nt: TGTGCCTGGAGTGTACTGAGGACTAGCGGGGGGGTACAAGATACGCAGTATTTT; CDR3aa: CAWSVLRTSGGVQDTQYF
abundance: -; v_gene: TRBV18; j_gene: TRBJ2-2; d_gene: -; CDR3nt: TGTGCCAGCTCACCAGCGGCGGACACCGGGGAGCTGTTTTTT; CDR3aa: CASSPAADTGELFF
abundance: -; v_gene: TRBV30; j_gene: TRBJ2-2; d_gene: -; CDR3nt: TGTGCCTGGGGTGGGACAAGAAACACCGGGGAGCTGTTTTTT; CDR3aa: CAWGGTRNTGELFF
abundance: -; v_gene: TRBV6-5; j_gene: TRBJ1-3; d_gene: -; CDR3nt: TGTGCCAGCAGTCAGGAATACTCTGGAAACACCATATATTTT; CDR3aa: CASSQEYSGNTIYF
abundance: -; v_gene: TRBV5-1; j_gene: TRBJ1-1; d_gene: TRBD1; CDR3nt: TGCGCCAGCAGCCCCCCAAGGGCAGGGGGCAGCACTGAAGCTTTCTTT; CDR3aa: CASSPPRAGGSTEAFF
abundance: -; v_gene: TRBV5-1; j_gene: TRBJ1-4; d_gene: TRBD1; CDR3nt: TGCGCCAGCAGCAGGGGACAGGGGGCATCTGAAAAACTGTTTTTT; CDR3aa: CASSRGQGASEKLFF
abundance: -; v_gene: TRBV20-1; j_gene: TRBJ2-7; d_gene: TRBD1; CDR3nt: TGCAGTGCTAGTGGGACAGTTACCTACGAGCAGTACTTC; CDR3aa: CSASGTVTYEQYF
abundance: -; v_gene: TRBV7-9; j_gene: TRBJ2-1; d_gene: -; CDR3nt: TGTGCCAGCTTTCGGACAGGAGGGAATGAGCAGTTCTTC; CDR3aa: CASFRTGGNEQFF
abundance: -; v_gene: TRBV25-1; j_gene: TRBJ2-2; d_gene: TRBD2; CDR3nt: TGTGCCCCCCGCCGCCCGGGGGGGGGAACCGGGGAGCTGTTTTTT; CDR3aa: CAPRRPGGGTGELFF
abundance: -; v_gene: TRBV2; j_gene: TRBJ2-3; d_gene: -; CDR3nt: TGTGCCAGCAGAATTGGACAATTAGATACGCAGTATTTT; CDR3aa: CASRIGQLDTQYF
abundance: -; v_gene: TRBV5-4; j_gene: TRBJ2-1; d_gene: TRBD2; CDR3nt: TGTGCCAGCAGCGCCCCGTCGGCGGGGGGCTACAATGAGCAGTTCTTC; CDR3aa: CASSAPSAGGYNEQFF
abundance: -; v_gene: TRBV5-1; j_gene: TRBJ2-7; d_gene: -; CDR3nt: TGCGCCAGCAGCCCTCCGGGGAACCACTACGAGCAGTACTTC; CDR3aa: CASSPPGNHYEQYF
abundance: -; v_gene: TRBV6-5; j_gene: TRBJ2-3; d_gene: -; CDR3nt: TGTGCCAGCAGTTACTCGTTCCAGGGCCCCACAGATACGCAGTATTTT; CDR3aa: CASSYSFQGPTDTQYF
abundance: once; v_gene: TRBV5-1; j_gene: TRBJ1-4; d_gene: TRBD1; CDR3nt: TGCGCCAGCAGCCGGGACAGGGGAGGTGAAAAACTGTTTTTT; CDR3aa: CASSRDRGGEKLFF